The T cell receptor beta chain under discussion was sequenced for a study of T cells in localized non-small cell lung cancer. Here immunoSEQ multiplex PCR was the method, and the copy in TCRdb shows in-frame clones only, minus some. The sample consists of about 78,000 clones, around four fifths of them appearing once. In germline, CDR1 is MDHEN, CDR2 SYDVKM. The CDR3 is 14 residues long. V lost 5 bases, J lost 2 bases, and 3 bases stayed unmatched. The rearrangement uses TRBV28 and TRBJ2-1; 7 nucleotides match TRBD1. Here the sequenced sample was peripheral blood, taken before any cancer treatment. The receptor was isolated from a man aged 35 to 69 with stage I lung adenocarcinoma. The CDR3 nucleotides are TGTGCCAGCAGTCGAGACAGGGCCTACAATGAGCAGTTCTTC. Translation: CASSRDRAYNEQFF.